The 28 T cell receptor beta chains below all came from one sample that was sequenced in a study of cytomegalovirus exposure and HLA in healthy donors. The PCR had 60 Vbeta and 13 Jbeta primers. Assay: immunoSEQ multiplex PCR; the TCRdb copy retains only in-frame clones and omits some. This table has about 280,000 clones, 85% to 90% appearing once. Sequenced input: PBMCs. The receptors originated from a woman aged 18-29 years in good health and CMV-seronegative.

The chain joins TRBV6-1 to TRBJ2-4; 11 nucleotides agree with TRBD1. The germline gives CDR1 MNHNS, CDR2 SASEGT. Unmatched junction bases numbered 16, after V lost 4 bases and J lost 8 bases. This CDR3 has 18 residues. The CDR3 DNA reads TGTGCCAGCAGTGGGACAGGGGGCGAGCCGACCTGGGGGCACATTCAGTACTTC. Its translation: CASSGTGGEPTWGHIQYF.

The chain joins TRBV14 to TRBJ2-7, with 9 bases identical to TRBD1. The junction had 7 bases not matched to a gene; V was cut back by 4 bases and J by 6 bases. The CDR3 has 14 residues. Germline CDR1 SGHDN, CDR2 FVKESK. Here the CDR3 reads CASSPYRGLLEQYF. The CDR3 coding sequence is TGTGCCAGCAGCCCGTACAGGGGGCTCCTCGAGCAGTACTTC.

The rearrangement joins TRBV7-3 to TRBJ2-1, with D possibly being TRBD2 (6 bases). The CDR3 is 13 residues long. V lost 8 bases, J lost 3 bases, and 11 bases lay in between. Germline V CDR1 and CDR2: SGHTA, FQGTGA. The CDR3 loop reads CASRAGLYNEQFF. The CDR3 DNA reads TGTGCCAGCCGAGCGGGCCTCTACAATGAGCAGTTCTTC.

The chain is built from TRBV2 and TRBJ1-1; TRBD1 aligns across 7 bases. The CDR3 is made up of 11 amino acids. The V gene end was trimmed by 9 bases and the J gene end by 11 bases; junction bases not matched to a gene: 9. Germline lookup yields CDR1 SNHLY and CDR2 FYNNEI. Here the CDR3 DNA reads TGTGCCAGTATCGGGGGCAGGGGGGCTTTCTTT. Its translation is CASIGGRGAFF.

This clone has just a few counts. The chain carries TRBV4-1 and TRBJ1-2; no definite D call. V was cut by 1 base and J by 5 bases, with 11 bases left in between. Germline-derived CDR1 and CDR2 are MGHRA and YSYEKL. The CDR3 sequence is 14 residues long. This CDR3 is CASSQAPPGYGYTF. Here the CDR3 DNA reads TGCGCCAGCAGCCAAGCCCCCCCCGGGTATGGCTACACCTTC.

V gene TRBV5-1 combines with J gene TRBJ1-2; no definite D call. Germline V gene sequence: CDR1 SGHRS, CDR2 YFSETQ. V was pared by 0 bases and J by 8 bases, with 11 bases between. The CDR3 contains 13 residues. In nucleotides, the CDR3 is TGCGCCAGCAGCTTGGCGCTGGGGAGCGGCTACACCTTC. It encodes CASSLALGSGYTF.

The V and J genes are TRBV27 and TRBJ2-7; a possible D gene is TRBD2 (6 bases). V was shortened by 5 bases and J by 5 bases, with 19 bases between the two germline ends. Looked up from germline, CDR1 is MNHEY and CDR2 is SMNVEV (reference sequence). The CDR3 length is 15 residues. The DNA of the CDR3 is TGTGCCAGCAGTCTTTGGGACCCGGGGGTCCACGAGCAGTACTTC. It translates to CASSLWDPGVHEQYF.

The CDR3 sequence: CASSRDSATNEKLFF. The DNA for the CDR3 is TGTGCCAGTAGTAGGGACAGTGCAACTAATGAAAAACTGTTTTTT. The chain is built from TRBV19 and TRBJ1-4; 7 bases agree with TRBD1. The CDR3 is made up of 15 amino acids. CDR1 is LNHDA, CDR2 SQIVND, per germline (reference sequence). V shed 4 bases, J shed 0 bases, and the junction held 2 bases outside the gene matches.

The V call is TRBV7-9, the J call TRBJ1-2, with 7 positions matching TRBD1. The germline V gene encodes CDR1 SEHNR and CDR2 FQNEAQ (reference sequence). With 5 bases clipped from V and 8 bases from J, the junction kept 14 bases outside the gene matches. This CDR3 region has 15 residues. The CDR3 region is CASSLTGTGDLGYTF. CDR3 in DNA: TGTGCCAGCAGCCTTACGGGAACAGGGGATTTGGGCTACACCTTC. The variable domain in full, completed from reference TRBV7-9 and TRBJ1-2, reads DTGVSQNPRHKITKRGQNVTFRCDPISEHNRLYWYRQTLGQGPEFLTYFQNEAQLEKSRLLSDRFSAERPKGSFSTLEIQRTEQGDSAMYLCASSLTGTGDLGYTFGSGTRLTVV.

Points on this clone: Other DNA sequences in the sample encode the same CDR3. V gene TRBV7-2 combines with J gene TRBJ2-7; 10 nucleotides match TRBD1. The CDR3 length is 14 residues. Germline V gene lookup returns CDR1 SGHTA and CDR2 FQGNSA. V lost 5 bases and J lost 2; bases outside the gene matches: 3. The chain's CDR3 is CASSPGTGAYEQYF. CDR3 coding DNA: TGTGCCAGCAGCCCCGGGACAGGGGCCTACGAGCAGTACTTC.

The chain combines TRBV28 with TRBJ2-1, with a possible D match to TRBD2 (6 bases). Trimming left V 5 bases short and J 0 bases short, with 17 bases between. Germline V gene lookup returns CDR1 MDHEN and CDR2 SYDVKM. This CDR3 spans 17 amino acids. The DNA of the CDR3 is TGTGCCAGCAGTCCCGGAAGCGCGGGGAGCTCCTACAATGAGCAGTTCTTC. It encodes CASSPGSAGSSYNEQFF.

V usage is TRBV29-1 and J usage is TRBJ1-2; D gene uncertain. Germline V lookup: CDR1 SQVTM, CDR2 ANQGSEA. This CDR3 is built from 11 residues. V was clipped by 5 bases and J by 0 bases, with 4 bases between them. In DNA form, the CDR3 reads TGCAGCGTTCTAGCTAACTATGGCTACACCTTC. Protein product: CSVLANYGYTF.

The gene calls are TRBV19 and TRBJ2-7, with 7 bases that match TRBD1. This CDR3 spans 16 amino acids. Germline CDR1 reads LNHDA; CDR2 reads SQIVND (reference sequence). Trimming took 4 bases from V and 1 from J; bases not matched to a gene: 10. Here the CDR3 DNA reads TGTGCCAGTAGTACAGCAGGGGGTGGAGGATCCTACGAGCAGTACTTC. Protein: CASSTAGGGGSYEQYF.

V is TRBV10-3 and J is TRBJ1-5; weak D call: TRBD1 (6 bases). V shed 6 bases and J shed 7 bases, with 16 bases lying between them. The CDR3 is 14 amino acids. The germline V gene has CDR1 ENHRY and CDR2 SYGVKD. DNA for the CDR3: TGTGCCATCAGCGGGGCGGGGGCGGGACAGCCCCAGCATTTT. As protein: CAISGAGAGQPQHF.

DNA of the CDR3: TGTGCCAGCAGCTTTCGACAGGGGGCCGGCGAGCAGTACTTC. This sequence encodes CASSFRQGAGEQYF. This chain links TRBV11-2 with TRBJ2-7; 10 bases align to TRBD1. The CDR3 is made up of 14 amino acids. The V segment lost 3 bases and the J segment 6 bases; nucleotides outside the gene matches: 5. Germline-derived CDR1 and CDR2 are SGHAT and FQNNGV.

In its sample, this clone was seen once. The rearrangement links TRBV5-4 to TRBJ2-1; TRBD2 agrees at 9 bases. Germline-derived CDR1 and CDR2 are SGHNT and YYREEE (reference sequence). The CDR3 is 16 amino acids. Trimming at V came to 4 bases and at J to 0 bases, leaving 5 bases not matched to a gene. The CDR3 spells CASSLAGPSSYNEQFF. The CDR3 region has the DNA TGTGCCAGCAGCCTAGCGGGACCAAGCTCCTACAATGAGCAGTTCTTC.

This clone was counted a single time. The rearrangement joins TRBV6-6 to TRBJ2-4; tentative D call: TRBD2 (5 bases). The CDR3 runs to 14 residues. From germline, CDR1 is MNHNY and CDR2 SVGAGI (reference sequence). V lost 5 bases and J lost 2, with 10 bases in between. Here the CDR3 reads CASSGRTPKNIQYF. The CDR3 coding sequence is TGTGCCAGCAGTGGACGGACTCCCAAAAACATTCAGTACTTC.

The V and J genes are TRBV7-6 and TRBJ2-3; 10 bases match TRBD2. The CDR3 is 16 residues long. Trimming cost V 6 bases and J 5 bases; bases outside gene matches: 11. The germline V gene has CDR1 SGHVS and CDR2 FNYEAQ. The CDR3 reads CASSLSQRGGGDTQYF. CDR3 nucleotides: TGTGCCAGCAGTCTTAGCCAGCGGGGGGGTGGAGATACGCAGTATTTT.

J is TRBJ1-2 and V is TRBV5-1; D not certain. CDR1 and CDR2 from the germline V gene are SGHRS and YFSETQ. The CDR3 is 12 residues long. V lost 1 base, J lost 6 bases, and 7 bases lay in between. The CDR3 reads CASSLRQDGYTF. In DNA form, the CDR3 reads TGCGCCAGCAGCTTGAGGCAGGATGGCTACACCTTC.

A word on this clone: A junction end diverges from the germline sequence, so it may reflect a read error. This sequence joins TRBV7-3 and TRBJ2-7, with D possibly being TRBD2 (6 bases). Germline CDR1 reads SGHTA; CDR2 reads FQGTGA. This CDR3 is built from 13 residues. The CDR3 loop reads CSSSLREATEQYF. The CDR3 coding sequence is TGTTCCAGCAGCTTAAGGGAGGCGACAGAGCAGTACTTC.

This rearrangement joins TRBV11-3 to TRBJ2-1; 11 bases line up with TRBD1. J was trimmed by 6 bases and V by 0 bases; bases with no gene match: 1. From germline, CDR1 is SGHNT and CDR2 YENEEA. This CDR3 is 15 amino acids long. This CDR3 is CASSLEGTGGNEQFF. Here the CDR3 DNA reads TGTGCCAGCAGCTTAGAGGGGACAGGGGGCAATGAGCAGTTCTTC.

The genes are TRBV29-1 and TRBJ2-1; 9 nucleotides match TRBD2. V was clipped by 3 bases and J by 11 bases; unmatched bases: 11. This CDR3 is built from 14 residues. Germline assignment: CDR1 SQVTM and CDR2 ANQGSEA. The CDR3 DNA follows: TGCAGCGTTGAGGCCCTTAAGGCGGGGGGGAAGCAGTTCTTC. Translation gives CSVEALKAGGKQFF.

This chain connects TRBV11-2 to TRBJ2-7; TRBD2 aligns across 11 bases. J lost 4 bases, V lost 2 bases, and 13 bases had no gene match. The CDR3 has 18 amino acids. From germline, CDR1 is SGHAT and CDR2 FQNNGV. In nucleotides, the CDR3 is TGTGCCAGCAGCTTAATAGCGGGGGGGCTAACGGGAATATACGAGCAGTACTTC. Protein: CASSLIAGGLTGIYEQYF.

This sequence joins TRBV29-1 and TRBJ1-4; a weak D match, TRBD1 (6 bases). Germline V gene lookup returns CDR1 SQVTM and CDR2 ANQGSEA. CDR3 length equals 12 residues. The V and J ends lost 7 bases and 13 bases respectively, with 19 bases between them. The CDR3 sequence: CSAMDSRRGLFF. CDR3 coding DNA: TGCAGCGCCATGGACAGCCGCCGAGGACTGTTTTTT.

The V and J genes are TRBV7-8 and TRBJ1-1; TRBD1 matches 7 bases. Looked up from germline, CDR1 is SGHVS and CDR2 is FQNEAQ. The CDR3 is 15 amino acids. J lost 3 bases, V lost 4 bases, and 8 bases had no gene match. Written as DNA, the CDR3 is TGTGCCAGCAGCTCTAGAGGGGACAGATACACTGAAGCTTTCTTT. Protein product: CASSSRGDRYTEAFF.

This clone was found once. This chain connects TRBV5-6 to TRBJ2-1, with 11 bases identical to TRBD2. Germline trimming cut 0 bases from V and 0 bases from J; bases unmatched to any gene: 8. Per the germline V gene, CDR1 is SGHDT and CDR2 is YYEEEE. The CDR3 sequence is 19 residues long. CDR3 sequence: CASSLGVSGGASSYNEQFF. CDR3 nucleotide sequence: TGTGCCAGCAGCTTGGGGGTTAGCGGGGGGGCAAGCTCCTACAATGAGCAGTTCTTC.

The V gene is TRBV7-2, the J gene TRBJ2-3, with 7 bases fitting TRBD2. V was pared by 5 bases and J by 5 bases, with 10 bases of the junction left unmatched. Germline V CDR1 and CDR2: SGHTA, FQGNSA. The CDR3 consists of 15 residues. In nucleotides, the CDR3 is TGTGCCAGCAGCCAGCCCCGCGGGGGAAAAGATACGCAGTATTTT. Translated, it gives CASSQPRGGKDTQYF. Together with reference TRBV7-2 and TRBJ2-3, the CDR3 gives the full variable domain: GAGVSQSPSNKVTEKGKDVELRCDPISGHTALYWYRQSLGQGLEFLIYFQGNSAPDKSGLPSDRFSAERTGGSVSTLTIQRTQQEDSAVYLCASSQPRGGKDTQYFGPGTRLTVL.

This rearrangement joins TRBV7-6 to TRBJ2-1; weak D call: TRBD1 (5 bases). Trimming took off 3 bases at V and 4 bases at J, with 7 bases between the two ends. This CDR3 comprises 13 residues. Germline V gene sequence: CDR1 SGHVS, CDR2 FNYEAQ. CDR3 protein: CASSFRGYNEQFF. The CDR3 nucleotides are TGTGCCAGCAGCTTTAGGGGTTACAATGAGCAGTTCTTC.